Reported below is one T cell receptor beta chain. Its cognate antigen is unknown. These data are taken from a study of early T cells in non-severe SARS-CoV-2 infection. Unique molecular identifiers tagged individual cDNA molecules. TCRdb re-derived calls from the 5' RACE reads in MiXCR, one entry per CDR3 protein. The table lists roughly 50,000 distinct CDR3 sequences, 6.5% to 9% of them singletons. V lost 3 bases and J 1 base, leaving 12 bases between the germline ends. The CDR3 is 15 amino acids. Germline V gene sequence: CDR1 SGHTA, CDR2 FQGNSA. Points from the study as a whole: VDJdb matching, biased toward anti-spike CD8 responses, missed private and CD4 specificities.

This chain links TRBV7-2 with TRBJ2-5, with a possible D match to TRBD1 (6 bases). The TCR sequence derives from an adult who was a healthcare worker with PCR-confirmed SARS-CoV-2 infection or an uninfected control (not recorded which). Sequenced: whole blood. The CDR3 loop is CASSFRDILQETQYF. CDR3 coding DNA: TGTGCCAGCAGCTTCCGGGACATCCTCCAAGAGACCCAGTACTTC.